These 9 T cell receptor beta chains originate from one sample sequenced in a study of T cell repertoires in cytomegalovirus infection. No antigen has been identified for these receptors. TCRdb reanalysed the reads using MiXCR and keeps one entry per CDR3 protein. The sample yields about 920,000 distinct CDR3 sequences, 30% to 40% seen once. Source: cultured CD8+ T cells from PBMCs, taken from culture after CMV antigen stimulation. These receptors originate from a human donor in good health (CMV status not recorded). Some clones in this sample may be carry-over from other donors' samples.

This clonotype was found a few times. The chain couples TRBV6-5 to TRBJ2-1, with 11 nucleotides matching TRBD2. With 11 bases clipped from V and 2 bases from J, the junction kept 2 bases outside the gene matches. The CDR3 consists of 13 residues. CDR1 MNHEY and CDR2 SVGAGI come from the germline V gene. CDR3 DNA sequence: TGTGCCTGTAGCGGGGGGGCCTACAATGAGCAGTTCTTC. Translated: CACSGGAYNEQFF.

This chain links TRBV4-3 with TRBJ2-3; 12 bases agree with TRBD2. After removal of 1 base from V and 2 bases from J, the junction contained 7 bases not matched to a gene. This CDR3 contains 18 residues. CDR1 and CDR2 (germline): LGHNA, YSLEER. CDR3 DNA: TGCGCCAGCAGCCAAGCAACTAGCGGGGGGCGTGTCACAGATACGCAGTATTTT. This gives the protein CASSQATSGGRVTDTQYF.

This clonotype was recorded many times. The gene calls are TRBV7-9 and TRBJ1-1, with D perhaps matching TRBD1 (6 bases). V was pared by 0 bases and J by 3 bases, with 11 bases between. Germline V gene data show CDR1 as SEHNR and CDR2 as FQNEAQ (reference sequence). This CDR3 contains 15 residues. The CDR3 loop reads CASSLAYRVYTEAFF. Here the CDR3 DNA reads TGTGCCAGCAGCTTAGCGTACAGGGTGTACACTGAAGCTTTCTTT. The whole variable domain, filled in from reference TRBV7-9 and TRBJ1-1, reads DTGVSQNPRHKITKRGQNVTFRCDPISEHNRLYWYRQTLGQGPEFLTYFQNEAQLEKSRLLSDRFSAERPKGSFSTLEIQRTEQGDSAMYLCASSLAYRVYTEAFFGQGTRLTVV.

This clonotype has just a few counts. The chain employs TRBV6-1 and TRBJ2-1; no clear D gene. Germline loops: CDR1 MNHNS, CDR2 SASEGT. The CDR3 has 16 residues. Trimming left V 5 bases short and J 8 bases short, with 22 bases between. CDR3 sequence: CASSSYPQRDPDEQFF. DNA of the CDR3: TGTGCCAGCAGTTCCTACCCCCAGCGCGACCCTGATGAGCAGTTCTTC.

This sequence joins TRBV19 and TRBJ1-1; the match to TRBD1 covers 7 bases. Germline values: CDR1 LNHDA, CDR2 SQIVND (reference sequence). This CDR3 is built from 15 residues. With V trimmed by 6 bases and J by 5 bases, 12 bases remained unmatched. The DNA for the CDR3 is TGTGCCAGTAGCGCACATTTCACAGGGGATACTGAAGCTTTCTTT. Residues: CASSAHFTGDTEAFF.

The chain links TRBV7-6 to TRBJ2-7; D not certain. The CDR3 length is 14 residues. Germline values: CDR1 SGHVS, CDR2 FNYEAQ. V gave up 2 bases and J gave up 2 bases, with 10 bases separating them. CDR3 loop: CASSLNRATYEQYF. CDR3 nucleotide sequence: TGTGCCAGCAGCTTAAACCGGGCCACCTACGAGCAGTACTTC.

This clonotype occurred many times. The V gene is TRBV7-9, the J gene TRBJ2-3; D remains unclear. The CDR3 is made up of 12 amino acids. Trimming took off 5 bases at V and 5 bases at J, with 8 bases between the two ends. CDR1 SEHNR and CDR2 FQNEAQ come from the germline V gene (reference sequence). The CDR3 spells CASSSSEDTQYF. For the CDR3, the DNA is TGTGCCAGCAGCAGCAGTGAAGATACGCAGTATTTT.

The chain is built from TRBV5-4 and TRBJ2-5; 13 bases line up with TRBD2. Germline-derived CDR1 and CDR2 are SGHNT and YYREEE (reference sequence). The V segment lost 9 bases and the J segment 2 bases; nucleotides outside the gene matches: 10. CDR3 length equals 16 residues. The CDR3 nucleotides read TGTGCCACCGGGGTGGGACTAGCGGGGAGTCAAGAGACCCAGTACTTC. Its translation is CATGVGLAGSQETQYF.

In its sample, this clonotype was seen a few times. Written as DNA, the CDR3 is TGTGCCATCAGTGAGTCGAACGTAGCAGGGGGGAGCACAGATACGCAGTATTTT. This codes for CAISESNVAGGSTDTQYF. The chain carries TRBV10-3 and TRBJ2-3; tentative D call: TRBD1 (7 bases). This CDR3 has 18 amino acids. With 0 bases removed from V and 0 bases from J, the gap between germline ends came to 16 bases. Germline V CDR1 and CDR2: ENHRY, SYGVKD.